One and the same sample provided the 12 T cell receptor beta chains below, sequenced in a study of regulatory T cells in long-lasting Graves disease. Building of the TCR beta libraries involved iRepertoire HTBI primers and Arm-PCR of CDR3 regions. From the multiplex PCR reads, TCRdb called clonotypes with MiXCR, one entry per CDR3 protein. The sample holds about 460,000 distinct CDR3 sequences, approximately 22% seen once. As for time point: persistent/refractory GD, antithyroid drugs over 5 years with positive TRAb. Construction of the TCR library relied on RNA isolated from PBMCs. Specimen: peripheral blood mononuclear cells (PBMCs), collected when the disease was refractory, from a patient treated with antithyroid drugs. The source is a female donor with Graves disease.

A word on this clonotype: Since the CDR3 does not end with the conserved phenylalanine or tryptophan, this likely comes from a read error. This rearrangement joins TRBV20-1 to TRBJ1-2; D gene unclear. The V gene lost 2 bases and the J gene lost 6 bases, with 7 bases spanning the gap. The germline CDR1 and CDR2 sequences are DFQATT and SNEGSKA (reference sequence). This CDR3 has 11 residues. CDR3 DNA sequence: TGCAGTGCTAGAAGGCAGAATGGCTACACCCTC. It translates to CSARRQNGYTL.

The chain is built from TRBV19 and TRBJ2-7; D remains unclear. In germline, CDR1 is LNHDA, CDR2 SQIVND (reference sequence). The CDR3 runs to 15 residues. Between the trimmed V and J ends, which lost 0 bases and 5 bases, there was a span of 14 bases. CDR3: CASSIDFSRHNEQYF. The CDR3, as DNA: TGTGCCAGTAGTATAGATTTTTCCCGACACAACGAGCAGTACTTC.

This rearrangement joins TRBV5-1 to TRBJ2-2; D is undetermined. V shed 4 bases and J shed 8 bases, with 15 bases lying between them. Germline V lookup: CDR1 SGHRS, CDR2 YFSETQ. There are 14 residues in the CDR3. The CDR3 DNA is TGCGCCAGCAGCCCCCGCATCTCACCGGGGGAGCTGTTTTTT. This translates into CASSPRISPGELFF.

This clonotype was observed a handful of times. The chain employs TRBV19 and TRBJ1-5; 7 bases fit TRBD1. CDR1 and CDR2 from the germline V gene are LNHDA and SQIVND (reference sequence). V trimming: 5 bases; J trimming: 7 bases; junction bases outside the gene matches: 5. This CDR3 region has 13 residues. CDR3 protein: CASSPRGQQPQHF. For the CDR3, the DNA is TGTGCCAGTAGTCCCCGGGGACAGCAGCCCCAGCATTTT.

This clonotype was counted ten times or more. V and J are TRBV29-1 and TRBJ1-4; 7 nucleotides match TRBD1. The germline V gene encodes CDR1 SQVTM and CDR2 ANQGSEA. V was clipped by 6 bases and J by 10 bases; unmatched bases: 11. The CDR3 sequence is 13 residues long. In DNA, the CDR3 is TGCAGCGTGGGACCTACAGGGGCAGGAAAACTGTTTTTT. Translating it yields CSVGPTGAGKLFF.

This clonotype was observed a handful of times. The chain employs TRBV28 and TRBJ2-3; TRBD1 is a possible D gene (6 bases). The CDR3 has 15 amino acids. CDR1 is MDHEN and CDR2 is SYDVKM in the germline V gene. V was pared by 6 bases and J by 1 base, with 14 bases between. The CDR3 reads CASSYRVRGTDTQYF. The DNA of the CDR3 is TGTGCCAGCAGCTACAGGGTAAGAGGCACAGATACGCAGTATTTT.

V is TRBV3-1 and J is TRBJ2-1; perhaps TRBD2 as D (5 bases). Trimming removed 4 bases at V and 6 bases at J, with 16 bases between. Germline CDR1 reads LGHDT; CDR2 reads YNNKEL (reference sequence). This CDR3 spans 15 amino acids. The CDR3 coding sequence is TGTGCCAGCAGCCCCAGAAACCAAGGAGGCAATGAGCAGTTCTTC. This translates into CASSPRNQGGNEQFF.

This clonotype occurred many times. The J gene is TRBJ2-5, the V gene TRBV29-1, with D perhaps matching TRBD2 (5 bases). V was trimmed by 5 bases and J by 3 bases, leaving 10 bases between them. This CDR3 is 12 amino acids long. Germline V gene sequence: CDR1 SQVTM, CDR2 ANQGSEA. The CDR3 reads CSVLLVEETQYF. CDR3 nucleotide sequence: TGCAGCGTTCTACTAGTGGAAGAGACCCAGTACTTC.

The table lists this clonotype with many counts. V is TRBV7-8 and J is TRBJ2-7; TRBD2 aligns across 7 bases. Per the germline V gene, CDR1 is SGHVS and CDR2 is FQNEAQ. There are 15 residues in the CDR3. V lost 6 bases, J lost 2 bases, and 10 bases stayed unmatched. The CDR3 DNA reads TGTGCCAGCAGGCTTGACGCTAGCGGTACCTACGAGCAGTACTTC. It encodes CASRLDASGTYEQYF.

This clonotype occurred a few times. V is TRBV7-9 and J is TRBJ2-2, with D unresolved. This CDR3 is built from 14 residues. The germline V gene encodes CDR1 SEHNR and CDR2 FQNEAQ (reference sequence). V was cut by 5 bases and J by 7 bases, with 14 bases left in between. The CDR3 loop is CASSRGAEHGELFF. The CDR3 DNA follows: TGTGCCAGCAGCCGCGGCGCCGAGCACGGGGAGCTGTTTTTT.

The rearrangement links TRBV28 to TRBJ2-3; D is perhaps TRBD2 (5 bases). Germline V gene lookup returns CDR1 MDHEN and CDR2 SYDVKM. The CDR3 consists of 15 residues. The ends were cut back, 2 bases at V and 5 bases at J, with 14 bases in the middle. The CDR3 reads CASSLLGPAGDTQYF. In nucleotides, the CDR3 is TGTGCCAGCAGTTTACTGGGCCCTGCGGGAGATACGCAGTATTTT.

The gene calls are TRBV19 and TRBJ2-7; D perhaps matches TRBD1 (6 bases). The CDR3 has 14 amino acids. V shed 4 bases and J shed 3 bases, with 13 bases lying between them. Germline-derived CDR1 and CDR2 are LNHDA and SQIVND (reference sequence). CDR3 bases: TGTGCCAGTAGTACCCAACAGGACAGCTACGAGCAGTACTTC. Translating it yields CASSTQQDSYEQYF.